This is a list of T cell receptor beta chains from one sample in a study of T cell changes during pregnancy in multiple sclerosis. Using immunoSEQ multiplex PCR, the repertoire was profiled, and TCRdb retains in-frame clones only, with some absent. The sample lists tens of thousands of clones, roughly 90% occurring once. The source material was peripheral blood, sampled in the first trimester of pregnancy. The source of these receptors is a female donor in good health, enrolled as a control in a pregnancy study. CDR3s include the opening cysteine and the closing phenylalanine or tryptophan. Fields, in order: J gene, clone size, V gene, D gene, CDR3 protein. D genes are given only for firm matches. Size is stated for part of the rows, as once, few or many counts, or as a class when the clone is expanded.

TRBJ1-1,few,TRBV4-1,NA,CASSQEWRANTEAFF
TRBJ2-7,NA,TRBV7-9,NA,CASSLNSGNEQYF
TRBJ2-7,NA,TRBV13,NA,CASSLAGYWGRNWAYEQYF
TRBJ1-5,NA,TRBV5-1,NA,CASSLEGDDQPQHF
TRBJ2-1,NA,TRBV5-1,TRBD2,CASSLEVSAGGLGNEQFF
TRBJ2-3,NA,TRBV11-3,NA,CASSLVPTSTDTQYF
TRBJ2-7,NA,TRBV27,TRBD1,CASSLRGTDYEQYF
TRBJ1-1,NA,TRBV28,NA,CASSLEGLNTEAFF
TRBJ1-1,once,TRBV27,NA,CASSFRGPNTEAFF
TRBJ1-5,NA,TRBV19,NA,CASRSRGSRQPQHF
TRBJ2-6,NA,TRBV15,NA,CATSRDGVTQTGGANVLTF
TRBJ2-5,NA,TRBV2,TRBD2,CASSPLGLAATQYF
TRBJ1-1,NA,TRBV19,TRBD1,CASRSGQGDEAFF
TRBJ2-2,NA,TRBV4-1,TRBD1,CASSQGQGMDTGELFF
TRBJ1-2,NA,TRBV6-4,TRBD1,CASSPQEDRRYGYTF
TRBJ2-7,NA,TRBV11-2,NA,CASSKTQFYEQYF
TRBJ2-7,NA,TRBV6-1,TRBD2,CASSPQREGYEQYF
TRBJ1-2,once,TRBV6-4,NA,CASSDSRDTSNYGYTF
TRBJ2-7,NA,TRBV5-1,TRBD1,CASSLAGTGGQYEQYF
TRBJ2-3,NA,TRBV9,TRBD1,CASSVADQGADTQYF
TRBJ2-7,NA,TRBV5-6,TRBD2,CASSGDTSGRSYEQYF
TRBJ2-7,NA,TRBV4-1,TRBD1,CASSQEGTGVSYEQYF
TRBJ1-1,NA,TRBV6-6,NA,CASSFLGREAFF
TRBJ2-3,NA,TRBV2,TRBD2,CASRATSGSTDTQYF
TRBJ1-1,NA,TRBV28,NA,CASSFEGEAFF
TRBJ1-2,NA,TRBV15,NA,CATSKVGGEGYTF
TRBJ1-3,NA,TRBV4-1,NA,CASSQVPGREGTIYF
TRBJ2-7,NA,TRBV5-1,NA,CASSPDGGPRYEQYF
TRBJ2-2,NA,TRBV30,NA,CAWSMGHSTGELFF
TRBJ2-7,NA,TRBV4-1,NA,CASSPRVSSYEQYF
TRBJ2-1,NA,TRBV5-1,TRBD2,CASSFYSGRDNEQFF
TRBJ2-5,NA,TRBV5-1,NA,CASSLWGSGQETQYF
TRBJ1-1,NA,TRBV19,NA,CASSIDMRQNTEAFF
TRBJ2-7,NA,TRBV2,NA,CASMGHQQEYEQYF
TRBJ2-3,NA,TRBV5-4,TRBD2,CASSLSGTSTDTQYF
TRBJ2-4,NA,TRBV6-1,TRBD1,CASTIGQGRNIQYF
TRBJ2-1,NA,TRBV5-1,TRBD2,CASSLASGTPSYNEQFF
TRBJ2-3,NA,TRBV29-1,TRBD2,CSVPTSGSTDTQYF
TRBJ2-5,NA,TRBV4-2,TRBD1,CASSQEGDSQETQYF
TRBJ2-5,NA,TRBV6-5,TRBD2,CASSSRTSLPETQYF
TRBJ2-1,NA,TRBV18,TRBD2,CASSSATGGYLYNEQFF
TRBJ2-5,NA,TRBV5-6,TRBD2,CASSLTSGIGETQYF
TRBJ2-3,NA,TRBV2,NA,CASGDSVSTDTQYF
TRBJ2-7,NA,TRBV27,NA,CASSYLGSEQYF
TRBJ2-5,NA,TRBV6-1,NA,CASSAQTDRQETQYF